These 15 T cell receptor beta chains came from one sample sequenced in a study of cytomegalovirus exposure and HLA in healthy donors. The PCR made use of 60 Vbeta and 13 Jbeta primers. The table came from immunoSEQ multiplex PCR; TCRdb's copy has only in-frame clones and leaves some out. Of 210,000 or so clones in the sample, about 80% were seen once. Sequenced material: PBMCs. These receptors originate from a girl under 18 in good health and CMV-seronegative.

V gene TRBV10-3 combines with J gene TRBJ2-5, with a weak D call TRBD2 (6 bases). The CDR3 covers 14 residues. Germline assignment: CDR1 ENHRY and CDR2 SYGVKD. Trimming removed 5 bases from V and 3 bases from J, with 13 bases in between. As DNA, the CDR3 is TGTGCCATCAGTAAAGCGGGCCTGGAAGAGACCCAGTACTTC. Protein sequence: CAISKAGLEETQYF.

The V gene is TRBV6-6, the J gene TRBJ2-3; no clear D. The germline gives CDR1 MNHNY, CDR2 SVGAGI (reference sequence). The V end was cut by 2 bases, the J end by 0 bases, with 6 bases between. The CDR3 length is 14 residues. The CDR3 DNA reads as TGTGCCAGCAGTTACGGCGGCAGCACAGATACGCAGTATTTT. Its translation is CASSYGGSTDTQYF.

This clone has a single count. The gene calls are TRBV19 and TRBJ1-5, with 8 positions matching TRBD1. Per germline, CDR1 LNHDA and CDR2 SQIVND (reference sequence). V was clipped by 5 bases and J by 6 bases; unmatched bases: 12. This CDR3 is built from 16 residues. The CDR3 region has the DNA TGTGCCAGTAGTGGCCGCAGGGGGCGAGGTAGTCAGCCCCAGCATTTT. Its protein product is CASSGRRGRGSQPQHF.

This chain links TRBV2 with TRBJ2-1, with 9 bases that match TRBD1. This CDR3 region has 16 residues. V shed 6 bases, J shed 7 bases, and the junction held 13 bases outside the gene matches. Germline V gene sequence: CDR1 SNHLY, CDR2 FYNNEI. DNA for the CDR3: TGTGCCAGCAGCTCGGACCGGGACAGGGTAACGAATGAGCAGTTCTTC. Translating gives CASSSDRDRVTNEQFF.

The gene calls are TRBV18 and TRBJ2-7; D not resolved. Germline-derived CDR1 and CDR2 are KGHSH and LQKENI. The CDR3 sequence is 14 residues long. Trimming pared 1 base from V and 1 base from J, leaving 8 bases between. For the CDR3, the DNA is TGTGCCAGCTCACCACTCGAGGTATCCTACGAGCAGTACTTC. Translating gives CASSPLEVSYEQYF.

This clone has only one observation. The V and J genes are TRBV19 and TRBJ2-5; possibly TRBD2 for D (7 bases). The germline V gene has CDR1 LNHDA and CDR2 SQIVND (reference sequence). This CDR3 has 17 amino acids. V lost 1 base and J 1 base, leaving 16 bases between the germline ends. CDR3 loop: CASSIGLGGALQETQYF. The CDR3 bases are TGTGCCAGTAGTATAGGTTTGGGGGGGGCGCTCCAAGAGACCCAGTACTTC.

The V and J genes are TRBV2 and TRBJ1-6; D is undetermined. V lost 5 bases and J 10 bases, leaving 9 bases between the germline ends. This CDR3 comprises 12 residues. Germline CDR1 and CDR2: SNHLY and FYNNEI. The CDR3 reads CASSTTRSPLHF. CDR3 coding DNA: TGTGCCAGCAGTACCACCAGATCACCCCTCCACTTT.

The chain links TRBV27 to TRBJ2-5; 7 bases map to TRBD2. Germline CDR1 and CDR2: MNHEY and SMNVEV (reference sequence). J gave up 4 bases and V 1 base, and 12 bases lay outside the gene matches. This CDR3 has 17 residues. The CDR3 reads CASSLYMGRALGETQYF. In DNA, the CDR3 is TGTGCCAGCAGTTTATATATGGGGAGGGCCCTTGGAGAGACCCAGTACTTC.

In DNA, the CDR3 is TGCGCCAGCAGCTTCGGGGCCGCGAGGGGGCAGGGGACCCAGTACTTC. Translation gives CASSFGAARGQGTQYF. The J gene is TRBJ2-5, the V gene TRBV5-1, with 7 positions matching TRBD1. CDR1 and CDR2 (germline): SGHRS, YFSETQ. The CDR3 totals 16 residues. Losses at the gene ends were 2 bases for V and 7 bases for J; bases not matched to a gene: 14.

The chain links TRBV4-2 to TRBJ2-1; TRBD2 matches 7 bases. The CDR3 is made up of 16 amino acids. Germline CDR1 reads LGHNA; CDR2 reads YNFKEQ. After removal of 9 bases from V and 0 bases from J, the junction contained 11 bases not matched to a gene. For the CDR3, the DNA is TGTGCCAGTACCTTTATCCCGGGGGGCTCCTACAATGAGCAGTTCTTC. Residues: CASTFIPGGSYNEQFF.

V gene TRBV7-2 combines with J gene TRBJ2-5; 7 nucleotides match TRBD1. Germline V gene lookup returns CDR1 SGHTA and CDR2 FQGNSA. Trimming cost V 3 bases and J 5 bases; bases outside gene matches: 12. The CDR3 runs to 16 residues. CDR3 nucleotide sequence: TGTGCCAGCAGCTTCAGAACCGGGACAGCGCAGGAGACCCAGTACTTC. Amino acid sequence: CASSFRTGTAQETQYF.

The V and J genes are TRBV9 and TRBJ2-7; a weak D match, TRBD2 (6 bases). Trimming pared 4 bases from V and 6 bases from J, leaving 26 bases between. Germline CDR1 reads SGDLS; CDR2 reads YYNGEE. The CDR3 is 17 amino acids. DNA for the CDR3: TGTGCCAGCAGCCCGCAAATAGGGCGGGGCGTGGTTGGCGAGCAGTACTTC. Protein sequence: CASSPQIGRGVVGEQYF.

CDR3 sequence reads: CASSLVRDTSRMAQYF. Written as DNA, the CDR3 is TGTGCCAGCAGCCTGGTTCGGGACACGTCGCGGATGGCCCAGTACTTC. The chain uses TRBV7-6 and TRBJ2-5; tentatively, D is TRBD1 (6 bases). V was shortened by 5 bases and J by 9 bases, with 25 bases between the two germline ends. This CDR3 contains 16 residues. CDR1 and CDR2 (germline): SGHVS, FNYEAQ.

The chain uses TRBV5-1 and TRBJ1-5; D remains ambiguous. The CDR3 has 14 residues. Germline CDR1 is SGHRS and CDR2 is YFSETQ. With 3 bases removed from V and 4 bases from J, the gap between germline ends came to 11 bases. The CDR3 DNA is TGCGCCAGCAGCTACAACGGGGAGAATCAGCCCCAGCATTTT. Its protein is CASSYNGENQPQHF.

Only one count was recorded for this clone. The chain joins TRBV7-9 to TRBJ1-5, with 7 bases fitting TRBD1. CDR3 length: 15 residues. Trimming removed 3 bases from V and 6 bases from J; junction bases left unmatched: 8. Germline CDR1 is SEHNR and CDR2 is FQNEAQ (reference sequence). Here the CDR3 DNA reads TGTGCCAGCAGCTTCTCGACAGGGTTAAGTCAGCCCCAGCATTTT. This gives the protein CASSFSTGLSQPQHF.